This is a list of T cell receptor beta chains from one sample in a study of T cell repertoires in cytomegalovirus infection. Their antigens are not known. TCRdb reprocessed the reads via MiXCR and lists one record per CDR3 protein. The table records about 480,000 distinct CDR3 sequences, roughly a third of them present only once. The specimen was cultured PBMCs, collected from culture after CMV antigen stimulation. All receptors derive from a human donor in good health (CMV status not recorded). Some clones in this sample may be carry-over from other donors' samples. Both conserved end residues are part of each CDR3. D genes are given only for firm matches. The size field is filled for only some rows; it gives once, few, many or a size class.

J: TRBJ2-6
V: TRBV6-2/TRBV6-3
D: TRBD2
size: -
DNA: TGTGCCAGCAGTTACACACCTTTTCCCGGGACTAGCGGAACCTCTGGGGCCAACGTCCTGACTTTC
CDR3: CASSYTPFPGTSGTSGANVLTF

J: TRBJ2-1
V: TRBV12-3/TRBV12-4
D: -
size: few
DNA: TGTGCCAGCAGTTTATATGAGCAGTTCTTC
CDR3: CASSLYEQFF

J: TRBJ2-3
V: TRBV6-6
D: -
size: -
DNA: TGTGCCAGCAGTTACGGACTCGCGGGACGAACAGATACGCAGTATTTT
CDR3: CASSYGLAGRTDTQYF

J: TRBJ1-1
V: TRBV9
D: -
size: -
DNA: TGTGCCAGCAGCGTAGTACCAGAAATGAACACTGAAGCTTTCTTT
CDR3: CASSVVPEMNTEAFF

J: TRBJ2-2
V: TRBV19
D: -
size: -
DNA: TGTGCCAGTACCCACTTAGGGGGCACCGGGGAGCTGTTTTTT
CDR3: CASTHLGGTGELFF

J: TRBJ2-2
V: TRBV12-3/TRBV12-4
D: -
size: -
DNA: TGTGCCAGCAGGTTGTTTAGGGCTACCCACACCGGGGAGCTGTTTTTT
CDR3: CASRLFRATHTGELFF

J: TRBJ1-1
V: TRBV10-3
D: TRBD1
size: -
DNA: TGTGCCATCAGTCTGAGGGACAGGGGGCGCAGGGACACTGAAGCTTTCTTT
CDR3: CAISLRDRGRRDTEAFF

J: TRBJ2-1
V: TRBV7-2
D: -
size: many
DNA: TGTGCCAGCAGCTTCGAGGGACCCTACAATGAGCAGTTCTTC
CDR3: CASSFEGPYNEQFF

J: TRBJ1-6
V: TRBV4-2
D: -
size: -
DNA: TGTGCCAGCAGCCAAGGAAACAGGGTTGTAAATTCACCCCTCCACTTT
CDR3: CASSQGNRVVNSPLHF

J: TRBJ2-3
V: TRBV6-8
D: -
size: -
DNA: TGTGCCAGCAGTTACGGCCCTAAGAGCACAGATACGCAGTATTTT
CDR3: CASSYGPKSTDTQYF

J: TRBJ2-1
V: TRBV7-2
D: -
size: once
DNA: TGTGCCAGCAGCCCGATGAACAATGAGCAGTTCTTC
CDR3: CASSPMNNEQFF

J: TRBJ2-5
V: TRBV12-3/TRBV12-4
D: TRBD2
size: many
DNA: TGTGCCAGCAGTTTAGGGCTAGCGGTTCAAGAGACCCAGTACTTC
CDR3: CASSLGLAVQETQYF

J: TRBJ1-3
V: TRBV19
D: -
size: -
DNA: TGTGCCAGTAGTATCCCCGGAAACACCATATATTTT
CDR3: CASSIPGNTIYF

J: TRBJ2-2
V: TRBV7-9
D: -
size: -
DNA: TGTGCCAGCAGCTTAGATGGCAGGGGAGGCACCGGGGAGCTGTTTTTT
CDR3: CASSLDGRGGTGELFF

J: TRBJ2-5
V: TRBV19
D: -
size: few
DNA: TGTGCCAGTAGTGAAAAGGGGGAGACCCAGTACTTC
CDR3: CASSEKGETQYF

J: TRBJ2-2
V: TRBV23-1
D: -
size: -
DNA: TGCGCCAGCAGTCGTCTGTGCACCGGGGAGCTGTTTTTT
CDR3: CASSRLCTGELFF

J: TRBJ2-1
V: TRBV5-6
D: TRBD1
size: -
DNA: TGTGCCAGCAGCCAGACAGGGTTGTGGAATGAGCAGTTCTTC
CDR3: CASSQTGLWNEQFF

J: TRBJ2-3
V: TRBV7-2
D: -
size: many
DNA: TGTGCCAGCAGCTTAAAGACGCAGTATTTT
CDR3: CASSLKTQYF

J: TRBJ1-2
V: TRBV7-9
D: -
size: many
DNA: TGTGCCAGCAGCTTAAGCGAGGGTGGCTACACCTTC
CDR3: CASSLSEGGYTF

J: TRBJ2-5
V: TRBV11-3
D: TRBD1
size: -
DNA: TGTGCCAGCAGTCAAGGGACAGGGGGAGAAGAGACCCAGTACTTC
CDR3: CASSQGTGGEETQYF

J: TRBJ2-3
V: TRBV7-2
D: -
size: -
DNA: TGTGCCAGCAGCGGTACCGGGCGCTGGGAAGATACGCAGTATTTT
CDR3: CASSGTGRWEDTQYF

J: TRBJ2-4
V: TRBV15
D: -
size: -
DNA: TGTGCCACCAGCAGAGTAAAATTGACAGAGCTAGCCAAAAACATTCAGTACTTC
CDR3: CATSRVKLTELAKNIQYF

J: TRBJ2-7
V: TRBV2
D: -
size: -
DNA: TGTGCCGACTCCTATTCCTCGATGGAGCTGTACTTC
CDR3: CADSYSSMELYF

J: TRBJ2-1
V: TRBV7-8
D: -
size: -
DNA: TGTGCCAGCAGCTTACAGCTGGTCGCGGGTTCCTTGGAGGATGAGCAGTTCTTC
CDR3: CASSLQLVAGSLEDEQFF

J: TRBJ2-1
V: TRBV7-2
D: TRBD2
size: many
DNA: TGTGCCAGCAGACCCGGACTAGCGGGATACAATGAGCAGTTCTTC
CDR3: CASRPGLAGYNEQFF

J: TRBJ2-4
V: TRBV3-1
D: TRBD1
size: -
DNA: TGTGCCAGCAGCCAAGAGTTAAGGGCCGGGACAGGGGCGAAAAACATTCAGTACTTC
CDR3: CASSQELRAGTGAKNIQYF

J: TRBJ2-5
V: TRBV28
D: TRBD2
size: -
DNA: TGTGCCAGCAGTTTAGGGACTAGCGACCTCCAAGAGACCCAGTACTTC
CDR3: CASSLGTSDLQETQYF

J: TRBJ2-2
V: TRBV7-9
D: -
size: few
DNA: TGTGCCAGCAGCCCCCCGGCGGCGATCGGAATCACCGGGGAGCTGTTTTTT
CDR3: CASSPPAAIGITGELFF

J: TRBJ2-1
V: TRBV27
D: -
size: few
DNA: TGTGCCAGCGGTCATAGCGGACCCTACAATGAGCAGTTCTTC
CDR3: CASGHSGPYNEQFF

J: TRBJ2-2
V: TRBV29-1
D: TRBD1
size: few
DNA: TGCAGCGTAATAAGAGGACAGGGGATCACCGGGGAGCTGTTTTTT
CDR3: CSVIRGQGITGELFF

J: TRBJ1-5
V: TRBV7-2
D: -
size: -
DNA: TGTGCCAGCAGCTTAGATGAGCAGGGTGTCTCTCAGCCCCAGCATTTT
CDR3: CASSLDEQGVSQPQHF

J: TRBJ2-7
V: TRBV7-6
D: TRBD1
size: -
DNA: TGTGCCAGCAGCTCTCCGGGACAGGGCTACGAGCAGTACTTC
CDR3: CASSSPGQGYEQYF

J: TRBJ2-1
V: TRBV4-1
D: -
size: -
DNA: TGCGCCAGCAGCCAAGGCTCCCCCGTTAGAGTCCATGAGCAGTTCTTC
CDR3: CASSQGSPVRVHEQFF

J: TRBJ2-2
V: TRBV19
D: -
size: -
DNA: TGTGCCAGTACTCCGGGCAATTCGAACACCGGGGAGCTGTTTTTT
CDR3: CASTPGNSNTGELFF

J: TRBJ2-3
V: TRBV7-9
D: TRBD2
size: many
DNA: TGTGCCAGCAGCTTGATGGTGGCGGGAGTGTTTGCAGATACGCAGTATTTT
CDR3: CASSLMVAGVFADTQYF

J: TRBJ2-1
V: TRBV20-1
D: TRBD2
size: -
DNA: TGCAGTGCTAGAGCGACTAGCGGGCCCCCACTCTACAATGAGCAGTTCTTC
CDR3: CSARATSGPPLYNEQFF

J: TRBJ2-1
V: TRBV25-1
D: -
size: few
DNA: TGTGCCAGCAGGCATGGGTCGGTATACAATGAGCAGTTCTTC
CDR3: CASRHGSVYNEQFF

J: TRBJ2-3
V: TRBV12-3/TRBV12-4
D: -
size: many
DNA: TGTGCCAGCAGCCAGACAGATACGCAGTATTTT
CDR3: CASSQTDTQYF

J: TRBJ1-4
V: TRBV24-1
D: -
size: -
DNA: TGTGCCACCAGTGATCGGCCGGGAGGCAGAGGATATGAAAAACTGTTTTTT
CDR3: CATSDRPGGRGYEKLFF

J: TRBJ2-5
V: TRBV4-1
D: TRBD2
size: -
DNA: TGCGCCAGCAGCCAAGCCCCGGGGGGGCAAGAGACCCAGTACTTC
CDR3: CASSQAPGGQETQYF

J: TRBJ2-4
V: TRBV11-2
D: -
size: few
DNA: TGTGCCAGCAGTCAAATGAGGCCCCAAAGCGGTCAGTACTTC
CDR3: CASSQMRPQSGQYF

J: TRBJ2-1
V: TRBV19
D: TRBD2
size: few
DNA: TGTGCCGTACTCCTGGGGCTAGCGGGCCTAAGCCACAATGAGCAGTTCTTC
CDR3: CAVLLGLAGLSHNEQFF

J: TRBJ2-5
V: TRBV7-9
D: TRBD1
size: few
DNA: TGTGCCAGCAGCCTAGAGGGACAGGGGGTACAAGAGACCCAGTACTTC
CDR3: CASSLEGQGVQETQYF

J: TRBJ1-2
V: TRBV20-1
D: -
size: few
DNA: TGCAGTGCTAGCGACTCAGGGGTTGGTGGCTACACCTTC
CDR3: CSASDSGVGGYTF

J: TRBJ1-1
V: TRBV5-4
D: -
size: -
DNA: TGTGCCAGCAGCTTAATAGGGTTCAACACTGAAGCTTTCTTT
CDR3: CASSLIGFNTEAFF